This T cell receptor (beta chain) comes out of a study of T cell responses to AZD1222 COVID-19 vaccine. TCRdb's copy holds only in-frame clones and misses some; the assay was immunoSEQ multiplex PCR. The profile covers about 130,000 clones, with about 87% appearing a single time and roughly 4.5% taken by the ten largest. The CDR3 totals 14 residues. From germline, CDR1 is SGHTS and CDR2 YDEGEE. The V and J ends lost 4 bases and 4 bases, in that order; junction bases with no gene match: 6. V usage is TRBV5-8 and J usage is TRBJ2-5; 8 bases fit TRBD2. The sequenced sample was peripheral blood, obtained on day 0 of AZD1222 vaccination. This receptor was obtained from an adult in good health. CDR3 coding DNA: TGTGCCAGCAGCCCGGGACTAGGAGGAGAGACCCAGTACTTC. Translation: CASSPGLGGETQYF.